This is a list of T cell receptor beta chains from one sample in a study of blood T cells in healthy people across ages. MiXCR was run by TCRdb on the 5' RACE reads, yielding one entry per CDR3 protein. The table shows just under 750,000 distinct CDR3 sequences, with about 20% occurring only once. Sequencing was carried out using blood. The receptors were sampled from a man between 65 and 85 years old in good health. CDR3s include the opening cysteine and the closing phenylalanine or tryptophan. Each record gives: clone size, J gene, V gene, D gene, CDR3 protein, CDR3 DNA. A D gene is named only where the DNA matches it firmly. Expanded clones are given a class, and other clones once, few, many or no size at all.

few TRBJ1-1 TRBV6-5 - CASSYLGGVLVTEAFF TGTGCCAGCAGTTACCTAGGGGGGGTGTTGGTCACTGAAGCTTTCTTT
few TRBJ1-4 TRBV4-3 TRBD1 CASSQDRGTGWEKLFF TGCGCCAGCAGCCAAGATAGGGGGACAGGGTGGGAAAAACTGTTTTTT
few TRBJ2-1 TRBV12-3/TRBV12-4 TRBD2 CASSSLAGGGEQFF TGTGCCAGCAGCTCTCTAGCGGGAGGGGGTGAGCAGTTCTTC
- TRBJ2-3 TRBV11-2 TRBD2 CASIPPVSGSGTDTQYF TGTGCCAGCATCCCCCCCGTTAGCGGGAGTGGCACAGATACGCAGTATTTT
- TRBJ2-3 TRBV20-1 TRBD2 CSALAGELTDTQYF TGCAGTGCTTTAGCGGGAGAGCTCACAGATACGCAGTATTTT
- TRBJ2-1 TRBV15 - CATSRGYQGSREQFF TGTGCCACCAGCAGAGGCTACCAGGGATCTCGCGAGCAGTTCTTC
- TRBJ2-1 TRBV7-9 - CASSLIGRSNNEQFF TGTGCCAGCAGCTTAATAGGGCGATCCAACAATGAGCAGTTCTTC
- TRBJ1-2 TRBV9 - CASSVGEQASSYTF TGTGCCAGCAGCGTAGGTGAACAGGCGTCGAGCTACACCTTC
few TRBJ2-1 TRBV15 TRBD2 CATSRDRTSKQFF TGTGCCACCAGCAGAGATCGGACTAGCAAGCAGTTCTTC
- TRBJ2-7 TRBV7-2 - CASSSSGTYSYEQYF TGTGCCAGCAGCTCCTCCGGGACTTACTCCTACGAGCAGTACTTC
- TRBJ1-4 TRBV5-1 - CASSFGRDEKLFF TGCGCCAGCAGCTTCGGCAGGGATGAAAAACTGTTTTTT
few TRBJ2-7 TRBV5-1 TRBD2 CASALLAGFYEQYF TGCGCCAGCGCGTTACTAGCGGGGTTCTACGAGCAGTACTTC
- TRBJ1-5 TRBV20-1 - CSARGRGTGGNQPQHF TGCAGTGCTAGAGGAAGAGGTACTGGGGGCAATCAGCCCCAGCATTTT
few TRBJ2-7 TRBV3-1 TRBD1 CASSPGQVGNYEQYF TGTGCCAGCAGCCCGGGACAGGTTGGCAACTACGAGCAGTACTTC
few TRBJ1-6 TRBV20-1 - CSGGSGSVPLHF TGCAGTGGTGGCTCAGGGAGCGTACCCCTCCACTTT
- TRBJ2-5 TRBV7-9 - CASSLAMGLGGEETQYF TGTGCCAGCAGCTTAGCGATGGGCCTAGGGGGTGAAGAGACCCAGTACTTC
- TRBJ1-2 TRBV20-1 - CSAKPPGNYGYTF TGCAGTGCCAAACCACCGGGGAACTATGGCTACACCTTC
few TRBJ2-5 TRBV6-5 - CASRKTRETQYF TGTGCCAGCAGGAAAACTAGGGAGACCCAGTACTTC
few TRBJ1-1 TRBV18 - CASSPISPVGGTEAFF TGTGCCAGCTCACCCATCAGTCCCGTTGGGGGCACTGAAGCTTTCTTT
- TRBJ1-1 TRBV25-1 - CASTTWGGENTEAFF TGTGCCAGCACCACCTGGGGCGGGGAGAACACTGAAGCTTTCTTT
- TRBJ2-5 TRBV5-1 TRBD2 CASSLVGSGPYQETQYF TGCGCCAGCAGCTTGGTTGGTAGCGGGCCGTACCAAGAGACCCAGTACTTC
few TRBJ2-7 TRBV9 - CASSGGDRHEQYF TGTGCCAGCAGCGGCGGGGATCGCCACGAGCAGTACTTC
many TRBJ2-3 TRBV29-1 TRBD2 CSHPPGLAGITDTQYF TGCAGTCACCCTCCGGGACTAGCGGGAATCACAGATACGCAGTATTTT
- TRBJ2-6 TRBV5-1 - CASSPDISGANVLTF TGCGCCAGCAGCCCGGACATCTCCGGGGCCAACGTCCTGACTTTC
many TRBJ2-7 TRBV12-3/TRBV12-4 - CASSHGYEQYF TGTGCCAGCAGTCACGGGTACGAGCAGTACTTC
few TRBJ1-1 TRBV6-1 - CASSDPLDHEAFF TGTGCCAGCAGTGATCCCTTGGACCACGAAGCTTTCTTT
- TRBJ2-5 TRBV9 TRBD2 CASSSVSGSAWGETQYF TGTGCCAGCAGCTCAGTGAGCGGGAGCGCCTGGGGCGAGACCCAGTACTTC
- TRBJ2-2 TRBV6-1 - CASSEKAGVTGPNAGELFF TGTGCCAGCAGTGAAAAAGCAGGGGTGACAGGACCTAACGCCGGGGAGCTGTTTTTT
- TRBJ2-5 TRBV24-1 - CATSGDGRETQYF TGTGCCACTTCAGGCGATGGGAGGGAGACCCAGTACTTC
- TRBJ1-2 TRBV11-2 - CASSQPPLGYTF TGTGCCAGCAGCCAGCCCCCCTTGGGCTACACCTTC
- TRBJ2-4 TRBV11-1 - CASSLAIGGPLEGNIQYF TGTGCCAGCAGCTTAGCGATTGGAGGACCGTTAGAAGGGAACATTCAGTACTTC
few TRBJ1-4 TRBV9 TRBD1 CASSVGVGTGRTTNEKLFF TGTGCCAGCAGCGTAGGGGTGGGGACAGGGAGGACAACTAATGAAAAACTGTTTTTT
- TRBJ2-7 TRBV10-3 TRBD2 CAIRRAGIYEQYF TGTGCCATCAGACGAGCGGGGATTTACGAGCAGTACTTC
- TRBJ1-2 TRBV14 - CASSQDSGTLNYGYTF TGTGCCAGCAGCCAAGATTCAGGGACCCTTAACTATGGCTACACCTTC
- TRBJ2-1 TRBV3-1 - CASSQDHGSYNEQFF TGTGCCAGCAGCCAAGATCACGGCAGTTACAATGAGCAGTTCTTC
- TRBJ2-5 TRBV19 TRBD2 CASSSTGGPFETQYF TGTGCCAGTAGTTCGACGGGAGGGCCTTTTGAGACCCAGTACTTC
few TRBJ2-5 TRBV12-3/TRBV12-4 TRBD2 CASTPGGQETQYF TGTGCCAGTACCCCGGGGGGTCAGGAGACCCAGTACTTC
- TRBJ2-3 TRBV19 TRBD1 CASATGTGAGDTQYF TGTGCCAGCGCCACCGGGACAGGGGCAGGAGATACGCAGTATTTT
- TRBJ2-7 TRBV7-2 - CASSLGPTTYEQYF TGTGCCAGCAGCTTGGGACCAACTACCTACGAGCAGTACTTC
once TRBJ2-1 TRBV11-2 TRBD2 CASSISGGYNEQFF TGTGCCAGCAGCATTAGCGGGGGCTACAATGAGCAGTTCTTC
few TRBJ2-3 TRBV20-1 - CSARGPGLRLKGQYF TGCAGTGCTAGAGGACCGGGACTTCGCCTTAAGGGGCAGTATTTT
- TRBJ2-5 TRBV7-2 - CASSGGKHTQETQYF TGTGCCAGCAGCGGGGGGAAACACACCCAAGAGACCCAGTACTTC
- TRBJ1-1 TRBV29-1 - CSGFDLNTEAFF TGCAGCGGATTCGACTTGAACACTGAAGCTTTCTTT
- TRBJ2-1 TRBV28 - CASIEGGLAEYNEQFF TGTGCCAGCATCGAGGGGGGCCTAGCGGAATACAATGAGCAGTTCTTC
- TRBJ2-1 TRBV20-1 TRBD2 CSARAGGPNEQFF TGCAGTGCTAGAGCGGGAGGGCCGAATGAGCAGTTCTTC
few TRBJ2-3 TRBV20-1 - CSARSATAPSRTDTQYF TGCAGTGCGCGATCTGCAACCGCCCCGTCGCGCACAGATACGCAGTATTTT
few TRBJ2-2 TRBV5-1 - CASSLAQTNTGELFF TGCGCCAGCAGCTTAGCCCAAACGAACACCGGGGAGCTGTTTTTT
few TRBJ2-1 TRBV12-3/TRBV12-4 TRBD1 CASTGTAYNEQFF TGTGCCAGCACCGGGACAGCCTACAATGAGCAGTTCTTC
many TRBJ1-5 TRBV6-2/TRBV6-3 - CASRPPLNQPQHF TGTGCCAGCAGACCACCTCTTAATCAGCCCCAGCATTTT
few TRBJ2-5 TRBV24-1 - CATSDSGRDQETQYF TGTGCCACCAGTGACTCCGGACGGGACCAAGAGACCCAGTACTTC
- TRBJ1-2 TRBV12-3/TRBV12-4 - CASRPTGARGYTF TGTGCCAGCAGACCGACGGGAGCTAGAGGCTACACCTTC
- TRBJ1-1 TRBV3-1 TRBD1 CASSRQGGAEAFF TGTGCCAGCAGCCGACAGGGAGGAGCTGAAGCTTTCTTT
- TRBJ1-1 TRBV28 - CASRSYTEAFF TGTGCCAGCAGATCCTACACTGAAGCTTTCTTT
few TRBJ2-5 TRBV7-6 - CASSDTQETQYF TGTGCCAGCAGCGATACCCAAGAGACCCAGTACTTC
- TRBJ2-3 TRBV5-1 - CASSWGTYEDTQYF TGCGCCAGCAGCTGGGGGACGTATGAAGATACGCAGTATTTT